Described below is a single T cell receptor (beta chain) sequence and its context. The sample is drawn from a study of control samples from healthy donors and cancer patients. Produced via immunoSEQ multiplex PCR; TCRdb's table is partial and in-frame only. Of over 100,000 clones in the sample, around 89% were seen once. The germline V gene has CDR1 LGHNA and CDR2 YSLEER. V gave up 5 bases and J gave up 2 bases; unmatched junction bases: 3. The CDR3 totals 15 residues. This receptor was obtained from a woman aged 45-65 years in good health. The sequencing input was blood. V gene TRBV4-3 combines with J gene TRBJ2-1, with 10 bases matching TRBD1. The CDR3: CASSEGTGAYNEQFF. For the CDR3, the DNA is TGCGCCAGCAGCGAAGGGACAGGGGCCTACAATGAGCAGTTCTTC.